The rows below give T cell receptor beta chains drawn from one sample of a study of blood T cell repertoires in COVID-19. The assay was immunoSEQ multiplex PCR, and TCRdb's table has in-frame clones only and misses some. The table shows approximately 340,000 clones, with more than 70% occurring only once. Sequenced: peripheral blood. The receptors come from a man aged 25 to 40 with active or convalescent COVID-19. Both conserved end residues are part of each CDR3. The order of the fields is D gene, V gene, J gene, clone size, CDR3 protein, CDR3 DNA. The D gene is left open where the match is weak. Rows may omit the clone size; those that give it use once, few, many or a size class.

D: TRBD1
V: TRBV29-1
J: TRBJ1-2
size: -
CDR3: CSVEDTTGTAF
DNA: TGCAGCGTTGAAGATACAACTGGGACAGCCTTC

D: -
V: TRBV7-9
J: TRBJ1-2
size: -
CDR3: CASSLHGENYGYTF
DNA: TGTGCCAGCAGCCTCCATGGAGAGAACTATGGCTACACCTTC

D: TRBD2
V: TRBV5-1
J: TRBJ2-1
size: -
CDR3: CASSLELRDYRLF
DNA: TGCGCCAGCAGCTTGGAACTACGGGACTACCGGCTCTTC

D: TRBD1
V: TRBV18
J: TRBJ1-2
size: -
CDR3: CASSPIRDREHGYTF
DNA: TGTGCCAGCTCACCCATCCGGGACAGGGAACATGGCTACACCTTC

D: -
V: TRBV14
J: TRBJ2-3
size: -
CDR3: CASSQAVTSPKTDTQYF
DNA: TGTGCCAGCAGCCAAGCGGTCACTAGCCCTAAGACAGATACGCAGTATTTT

D: -
V: TRBV6-6
J: TRBJ2-5
size: -
CDR3: CASSYVAGQETQYF
DNA: TGTGCCAGCAGTTACGTGGCGGGACAAGAGACCCAGTACTTC

D: TRBD2
V: TRBV11-3
J: TRBJ2-2
size: -
CDR3: CASSLSRGGTGELFF
DNA: TGTGCCAGCAGCCTCTCCCGGGGGGGGACCGGGGAGCTGTTTTTT

D: TRBD2
V: TRBV19
J: TRBJ2-1
size: -
CDR3: CASSIVGLAGVVGEQFF
DNA: TGTGCCAGTAGTATAGTGGGACTAGCGGGAGTCGTGGGTGAGCAGTTCTTC

D: -
V: TRBV5-1
J: TRBJ2-4
size: -
CDR3: CASSLALTKNIQYF
DNA: TGCGCCAGCAGCTTGGCGTTGACTAAAAACATTCAGTACTTC

D: -
V: TRBV5-5
J: TRBJ2-3
size: -
CDR3: CASSISTDTQYF
DNA: TGTGCCAGCAGTATTAGCACAGATACGCAGTATTTT

D: -
V: TRBV6-2/TRBV6-3
J: TRBJ2-7
size: few
CDR3: CASSLQGEAYEQYF
DNA: TGTGCCAGCAGCTTACAGGGTGAAGCTTACGAGCAGTACTTC

D: TRBD1
V: TRBV30
J: TRBJ1-2
size: -
CDR3: CAWTGGNYGYTF
DNA: TGTGCCTGGACAGGGGGGAACTATGGCTACACCTTC

D: -
V: TRBV30
J: TRBJ1-5
size: -
CDR3: CAWSVPDRSNQPQHF
DNA: TGTGCCTGGAGTGTACCCGACAGAAGCAATCAGCCCCAGCATTTT

D: -
V: TRBV19
J: TRBJ2-1
size: few
CDR3: CASSITLPYNEQFF
DNA: TGTGCCAGTAGTATTACTCTCCCCTACAATGAGCAGTTCTTC

D: -
V: TRBV12-3/TRBV12-4
J: TRBJ1-2
size: -
CDR3: CASSLRAGNGYTF
DNA: TGTGCCAGCAGTTTAAGGGCAGGGAATGGCTACACCTTC

D: -
V: TRBV24-1
J: TRBJ2-2
size: -
CDR3: CATSDFRHKNTGELFF
DNA: TGTGCCACCAGTGATTTTCGCCACAAGAACACCGGGGAGCTGTTTTTT

D: -
V: TRBV5-1
J: TRBJ2-7
size: -
CDR3: CASSRTSSYEQYF
DNA: TGCGCCAGCAGCAGGACAAGCTCCTACGAGCAGTACTTC

D: TRBD2
V: TRBV10-3
J: TRBJ2-1
size: -
CDR3: CAIKVAGFNEQFF
DNA: TGTGCCATCAAGGTAGCGGGATTCAATGAGCAGTTCTTC

D: -
V: TRBV7-9
J: TRBJ1-3
size: once
CDR3: CASSPRGYSSGGVAIYF
DNA: TGTGCCAGCAGCCCAAGGGGCTATAGTTCGGGCGGGGTTGCCATATATTTT

D: -
V: TRBV6-2/TRBV6-3
J: TRBJ2-1
size: few
CDR3: CASSRTGYNEQFF
DNA: TGTGCCAGCAGTCGGACGGGGTACAATGAGCAGTTCTTC

D: -
V: TRBV7-9
J: TRBJ1-2
size: -
CDR3: CASSLESATDGYTF
DNA: TGTGCCAGCAGCTTAGAGTCGGCGACTGATGGCTACACCTTC

D: TRBD2
V: TRBV4-2
J: TRBJ2-1
size: -
CDR3: CASSQEGTSGDNDQFF
DNA: TGTGCCAGCAGCCAAGAGGGGACTAGCGGGGACAATGATCAGTTCTTC

D: TRBD2
V: TRBV25-1
J: TRBJ2-3
size: -
CDR3: CASSEAASGGKNTQYF
DNA: TGTGCCAGCAGTGAAGCGGCTAGCGGGGGTAAAAATACGCAGTATTTT

D: TRBD2
V: TRBV4-3
J: TRBJ2-3
size: once
CDR3: CASSQEGRGGRYF
DNA: TGCGCCAGCAGCCAAGAGGGGCGGGGGGGCCGGTATTTT